This T cell receptor (beta chain) is from a study of graft-versus-host responses after intestinal transplantation. Turning to the study itself: Once they had received anti-thymocyte globulin induction, all recipients took tacrolimus and steroids for about 3 years. Overall study findings and caveats: The authors found GvH clones in recipient marrow, some appearing first in ileum or blood. Across patients carrying graft-donor T cell macrochimerism, allografts held high graft-versus-host to host-versus-graft clonal ratios.

Germline CDR1 and CDR2: MDHEN and SYDVKM. This CDR3 has 14 residues. V lost 5 bases to trimming and J lost 9 bases, with 17 bases between them. Measured with immunoSEQ multiplex PCR; TCRdb has only the in-frame clones, and not every one. The sample holds about 88,000 clones; about 95% are singletons and the top ten take over 0.15%. This clone was observed once. Antigen specificity is unknown. The rearrangement links TRBV28 to TRBJ1-5; D is possibly TRBD1 (6 bases). The sequence came from a human donor who was the organ donor for an intestinal transplant. Sequencing used unstimulated CD4+ T cells sorted from spleen or lymph node cells, obtained before transplant. The DNA for the CDR3 is TGTGCCAGCAGTGAATTACAGGGTTTTTCGCCCCAGCATTTT. Its protein product is CASSELQGFSPQHF.